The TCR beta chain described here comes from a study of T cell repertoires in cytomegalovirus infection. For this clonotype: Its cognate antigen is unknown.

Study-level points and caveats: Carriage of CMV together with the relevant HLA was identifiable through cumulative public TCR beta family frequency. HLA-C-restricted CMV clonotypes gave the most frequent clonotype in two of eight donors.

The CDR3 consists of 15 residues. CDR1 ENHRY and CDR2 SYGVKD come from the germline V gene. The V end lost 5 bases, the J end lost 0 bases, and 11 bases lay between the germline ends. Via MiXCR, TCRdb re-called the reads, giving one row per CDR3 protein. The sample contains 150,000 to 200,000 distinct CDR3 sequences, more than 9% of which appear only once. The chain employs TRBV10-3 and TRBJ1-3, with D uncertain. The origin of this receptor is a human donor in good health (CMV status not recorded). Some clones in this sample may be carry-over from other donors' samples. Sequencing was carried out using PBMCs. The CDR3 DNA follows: TGTGCCATCAGTCCGGCGCTCATCTCTGGAAACACCATATATTTT. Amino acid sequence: CAISPALISGNTIYF.